The sequence of this T cell receptor beta chain was determined in a study of cytomegalovirus exposure and HLA in healthy donors. The CDR3 totals 13 residues. The V gene's germline CDR1 is SNHLY and CDR2 FYNNEI. Trimming left V 2 bases short and J 4 bases short, with 8 bases between. To note about this clone: Its target is not known.

Both 60 Vbeta primers and 13 Jbeta primers went into the PCR. This table comes from immunoSEQ multiplex PCR, and its TCRdb copy is limited to in-frame clones, with some not included. The data show around 190,000 clones, with about 80% seen just once and over 2% held by the top ten. Whole-study findings and limits: CMV serostatus stood as the only immune exposure information on hand.

The J gene is TRBJ2-5, the V gene TRBV2; D unclear. The source material was PBMCs. This sequence was found in a man in his 60s in good health and CMV-seronegative. The CDR3 region is CASSEMSVETQYF. In DNA, the CDR3 is TGTGCCAGCAGTGAAATGTCAGTAGAGACCCAGTACTTC.